The following is a TCR beta chain sequence with its context. As yet, its antigen is unknown. A single record per CDR3 protein comes from TCRdb applying MiXCR to the RT-PCR reads. This table has 300,000 to 350,000 distinct CDR3 sequences, 20% to 25% appearing once. This sample is drawn from a study of response to subunit inactivated influenza vaccine. Study-level results: Authors proposed each seasonal influenza vaccination draws in few new T cells.

Trimming left V 4 bases short and J 7 bases short, with 17 bases between. Germline V gene data show CDR1 as SGHNT and CDR2 as YYREEE (reference sequence). This CDR3 contains 14 residues. Sample: PBMCs from blood, taken about 20 months after vaccination. The chain joins TRBV5-4 to TRBJ1-2; TRBD1 might be the D (6 bases). The clonotype originates from a man aged 50 to 69 who received an inactivated influenza vaccine. The chain's CDR3 is CASSPGLPGAGYTF. In nucleotides, the CDR3 is TGTGCCAGCAGCCCCGGCCTACCAGGGGCTGGCTACACCTTC. Full variable domain (missing parts from reference TRBV5-4 and TRBJ1-2): ETGVTQSPTHLIKTRGQQVTLRCSSQSGHNTVSWYQQALGQGPQFIFQYYREEENGRGNFPPRFSGLQFPNYSSELNVNALELDDSALYLCASSPGLPGAGYTFGSGTRLTVV.